The source of this TCR beta chain is a study of untreated major depressive disorder. This CDR3 has 14 amino acids. V gave up 3 bases and J gave up 3 bases; unmatched junction bases: 3. Per germline, CDR1 SGDLS and CDR2 YYNGEE. The assay was immunoSEQ multiplex PCR, and TCRdb's table has in-frame clones only and misses some. The sample contains around 20,000 clones, about 93% of which appear only once. Remarks on this clone: The antigen remains unidentified.

The donors were all European-descended. The study, taken as a whole, reports: The small study sample limits how generally findings apply. CD4+ T cells from depressed patients used TRBV05-01 (Vbeta 5.1) more often than controls. In every subject, the five largest TRBV05-01 clones were private.

V is TRBV9 and J is TRBJ2-5; 9 positions match TRBD1. The clonotype was recovered from a young man in good health. Sequencing was carried out using CD4+ T cells from PBMCs. The CDR3 protein is CASSARTGEETQYF. The CDR3 DNA is TGTGCCAGCAGCGCCAGGACAGGGGAAGAGACCCAGTACTTC.